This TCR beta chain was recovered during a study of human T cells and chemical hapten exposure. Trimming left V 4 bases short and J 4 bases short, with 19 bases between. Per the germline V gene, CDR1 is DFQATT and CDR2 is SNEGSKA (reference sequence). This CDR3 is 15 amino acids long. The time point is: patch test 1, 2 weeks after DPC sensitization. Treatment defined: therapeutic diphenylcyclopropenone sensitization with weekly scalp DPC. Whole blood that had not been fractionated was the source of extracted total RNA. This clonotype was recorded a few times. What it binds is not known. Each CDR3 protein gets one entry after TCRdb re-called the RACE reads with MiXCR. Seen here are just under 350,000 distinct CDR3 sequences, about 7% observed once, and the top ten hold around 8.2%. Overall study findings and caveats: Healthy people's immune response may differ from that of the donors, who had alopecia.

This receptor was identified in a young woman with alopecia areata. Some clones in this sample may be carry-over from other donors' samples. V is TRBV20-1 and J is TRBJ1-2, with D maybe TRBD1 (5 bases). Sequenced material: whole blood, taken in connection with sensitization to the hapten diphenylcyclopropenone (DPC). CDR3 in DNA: TGCAGTGCTAAAGTTGTTTCCGGGACCGGCTATGGCTACACCTTC. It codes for CSAKVVSGTGYGYTF.